The 31 T cell receptor beta chains listed next were all sequenced from one sample in a study of molecular identifiers for immune sequencing clone quantification. TCRdb ran MiXCR on the PCR reads and lists one entry per CDR3 protein. The sample has about 36,000 distinct CDR3 sequences; around 18% are singletons. The specimen was naive CD8+ T cells from blood, with Jurkat cell RNA spiked in. Subset indicated: FACS-sorted CD8+CD4-CCR7+CD45RA+ naive T cells. The receptor source for this set is a human donor in good health. Some libraries in this study had Jurkat cell RNA spiked in.

This clonotype was counted only a few times. The genes are TRBV3-1 and TRBJ1-5; possibly TRBD1 for D (5 bases). CDR1 and CDR2 (germline): LGHDT, YNNKEL (reference sequence). V lost 4 bases to trimming and J lost 3 bases, with 7 bases between them. This CDR3 is 13 amino acids long. The CDR3 is CASSRGDNQPQHF. In nucleotides, the CDR3 is TGTGCCAGCAGCCGGGGGGACAATCAGCCCCAGCATTTT. The full variable domain, rest sourced from reference TRBV3-1 and TRBJ1-5, is DTAVSQTPKYLVTQMGNDKSIKCEQNLGHDTMYWYKQDSKKFLKIMFSYNNKELIINETVPNRFSPKSPDKAHLNLHINSLELGDSAVYFCASSRGDNQPQHFGDGTRLSIL.

This CDR3 is CASSFTIIAGDTDTQYF. The CDR3 DNA reads as TGTGCCAGCAGTTTCACTATTATAGCGGGAGACACAGATACGCAGTATTTT. The rearrangement links TRBV12-3 or TRBV12-4 to TRBJ2-3; 9 nucleotides align to TRBD2. With 3 bases clipped from V and 2 bases from J, the junction kept 9 bases outside the gene matches. The CDR3 loop spans 17 amino acids.

The chain joins TRBV7-9 to TRBJ2-1; 11 bases align to TRBD2. The CDR3 spans 16 residues. Germline V gives CDR1 SEHNR, CDR2 FQNEAQ (reference sequence). With V trimmed by 7 bases and J by 8 bases, 13 bases remained unmatched. The CDR3: CASTKLAGGPVHEQFF. The CDR3 DNA follows: TGTGCCAGCACCAAATTAGCGGGAGGGCCGGTCCATGAGCAGTTCTTC.

This clonotype is classed as medium-sized. This sequence joins TRBV4-3 and TRBJ2-1; TRBD2 agrees at 9 bases. The CDR3 loop spans 15 amino acids. V lost 2 bases to trimming and J lost 7 bases; unmatched junction nucleotides: 6. Per the germline V gene, CDR1 is LGHNA and CDR2 is YSLEER. The CDR3 loop is CASSQWAGGVNEQFF. As DNA, the CDR3 is TGCGCCAGCAGCCAATGGGCGGGAGGGGTTAATGAGCAGTTCTTC.

This clonotype was recorded at least ten times. The chain joins TRBV24-1 to TRBJ2-1; D unclear. V shed 0 bases and J shed 10 bases, with 12 bases lying between them. The germline CDR1 and CDR2 sequences are KGHDR and SFDVKD. The CDR3 consists of 14 residues. CDR3 protein: CATSDLAKGGEQFF. In DNA form, the CDR3 reads TGTGCCACCAGTGATTTGGCCAAGGGTGGAGAGCAGTTCTTC.

This clonotype was counted many times. This chain links TRBV28 with TRBJ2-7; possibly TRBD1 for D (6 bases). Germline lookup yields CDR1 MDHEN and CDR2 SYDVKM. The ends were cut back, 4 bases at V and 3 bases at J, with 10 bases in the middle. The CDR3 consists of 13 residues. CDR3 protein: CASSWVRGYEQYF. The CDR3 coding sequence is TGTGCCAGCAGTTGGGTCAGGGGCTACGAGCAGTACTTC.

This clonotype came up a few times. A clone one base away is much larger, so this may be a read error. The rearrangement links TRBV28 to TRBJ2-1; either TRBD1 or TRBD2 may supply D (5 bases each). This CDR3 is built from 15 residues. CDR1 and CDR2 (germline): MDHEN, SYDVKM. Deletions cut 7 bases from V and 7 bases from J, with 20 bases between. CDR3 DNA: TGTGCCAGCAATCCCAGTTGGGGGAGTTCTAATGAGCAGTTCTTC. It translates to CASNPSWGSSNEQFF.

This clonotype occurred many times. V gene TRBV7-2 combines with J gene TRBJ2-1; tentatively, D is TRBD1 (5 bases). CDR1 is SGHTA, CDR2 FQGNSA, per germline. Deletions cut 3 bases from V and 15 bases from J, with 15 bases between. The length of the CDR3 is 12 residues. The chain's CDR3 is CASSLTEDVWFF. The CDR3 DNA reads as TGTGCCAGCAGCTTGACAGAAGATGTATGGTTCTTC.

This clonotype was seen at least ten times. The genes are TRBV29-1 and TRBJ2-3; 7 nucleotides align to TRBD1. Germline loops: CDR1 SQVTM, CDR2 ANQGSEA. V shed 4 bases and J 6 bases; nucleotides not matched to a gene: 16. The length of the CDR3 is 16 residues. Here the CDR3 reads CSVGSGTEFLGDTQYF. The CDR3 region has the DNA TGCAGCGTTGGATCCGGGACAGAGTTTTTAGGGGATACGCAGTATTTT.

This clonotype was found many times. The chain couples TRBV5-8 to TRBJ1-5; D uncertain. Per the germline V gene, CDR1 is SGHTS and CDR2 is YDEGEE. The CDR3 has 13 amino acids. V lost 0 bases, J lost 6 bases, and 7 bases lay in between. The CDR3 sequence: CASSLVTSQPQHF. The DNA of the CDR3 is TGTGCCAGCAGCTTGGTAACATCTCAGCCCCAGCATTTT.

As to this clonotype: Given a much more abundant clone one base away, this may be a read error. J is TRBJ2-1 and V is TRBV11-2, with 7 nucleotides matching TRBD2. Germline assignment: CDR1 SGHAT and CDR2 FQNNGV. The CDR3 sequence is 17 residues long. The CDR3 DNA reads as TGTACCAGCAGCAACACGGGGTCGGGGAGGGCCTACAATGAGCAGTTCTTC. This codes for CTSSNTGSGRAYNEQFF.

The rearrangement joins TRBV27 to TRBJ2-5; unclear D gene. This CDR3 contains 13 residues. V was clipped by 5 bases and J by 4 bases, with 11 bases between them. Germline loops: CDR1 MNHEY, CDR2 SMNVEV (reference sequence). The CDR3 reads CASSPPSPETQYF. DNA for the CDR3: TGTGCCAGCAGTCCTCCGAGTCCAGAGACCCAGTACTTC.

This clonotype was counted at least ten times. The rearrangement links TRBV7-9 to TRBJ2-7; D may match TRBD1 or TRBD2 (5 bases each). With 6 bases removed from V and 4 bases from J, the gap between germline ends came to 19 bases. The V gene's germline CDR1 is SEHNR and CDR2 FQNEAQ (reference sequence). The CDR3 runs to 15 residues. As DNA, the CDR3 is TGTGCCAGCAGTCTAATCCGGGACGCAACTTACGAGCAGTACTTC. This sequence encodes CASSLIRDATYEQYF.

CDR3 sequence: CASSYGTIDNEQFF. CDR3 bases: TGTGCCAGCAGCTACGGGACTATTGACAATGAGCAGTTCTTC. This rearrangement joins TRBV7-2 to TRBJ2-1, with TRBD2 matching over 7 bases. Germline V CDR1 and CDR2: SGHTA, FQGNSA. The V gene end was trimmed by 4 bases and the J gene end by 5 bases; junction bases not matched to a gene: 5. This CDR3 contains 14 residues.

This clonotype was observed many times. DNA of the CDR3: TGTGCCACCAGCAGTGTTATGACAGGGGGAAGGTACGAGCAGTACTTC. This encodes CATSSVMTGGRYEQYF. The rearrangement joins TRBV15 to TRBJ2-7; 9 bases map to TRBD1. The trim removed 3 bases at V and 4 bases at J, leaving 10 bases unmatched. This CDR3 has 16 residues. Germline V gene sequence: CDR1 LNHNV, CDR2 YYDKDF (reference sequence). Together with reference TRBV15 and TRBJ2-7, the CDR3 gives the full variable domain: DAMVIQNPRYQVTQFGKPVTLSCSQTLNHNVMYWYQQKSSQAPKLLFHYYDKDFNNEADTPDNFQSRRPNTSFCFLDIRSPGLGDTAMYLCATSSVMTGGRYEQYFGPGTRLTVT.

This clonotype was found many times. The V and J genes are TRBV28 and TRBJ1-1; the match to TRBD1 covers 7 bases. Germline V gene lookup returns CDR1 MDHEN and CDR2 SYDVKM. J was trimmed by 4 bases and V by 2 bases; bases with no gene match: 4. This CDR3 region has 14 residues. DNA of the CDR3: TGTGCCAGCAGTTTAACGACAGGGAGCACTGAAGCTTTCTTT. Its protein product is CASSLTTGSTEAFF.

This clonotype was seen many times. The rearrangement uses TRBV7-9 and TRBJ2-1; D is perhaps TRBD2 (6 bases). V was cut by 4 bases and J by 6 bases, with 19 bases left in between. Germline loops: CDR1 SEHNR, CDR2 FQNEAQ (reference sequence). This CDR3 comprises 16 residues. The CDR3, as DNA: TGTGCCAGCAGCTATAGACAACCGGGACTGAGCAATGAGCAGTTCTTC. As protein: CASSYRQPGLSNEQFF.

This clonotype has a count of ten or more. The V and J genes are TRBV12-3 or TRBV12-4 and TRBJ2-1, with 8 bases identical to TRBD1. J lost 8 bases, V lost 3 bases, and 6 bases had no gene match. The CDR3 is 14 amino acids. The CDR3 DNA sequence: TGTGCCAGCAGTTTCTCGCAGGGGGCATATGAGCAGTTCTTC. Translating gives CASSFSQGAYEQFF.

As to this clonotype: The missing conserved phenylalanine or tryptophan at the end of this CDR3 makes a read error likely. The V call is TRBV10-3, the J call TRBJ2-7; TRBD1 might be the D (6 bases). The germline gives CDR1 ENHRY, CDR2 SYGVKD. The CDR3 length is 17 residues. The ends were cut back, 2 bases at V and 0 bases at J, with 17 bases in the middle. CDR3 in amino acids: CAISEPSYLDSSYEQYL. CDR3 coding DNA: TGTGCCATCAGTGAGCCGTCTTATTTGGACAGCTCCTACGAGCAGTACCTC.

Many counts were recorded for this clonotype. The V call is TRBV20-1, the J call TRBJ2-3; the D gene is possibly TRBD2 (7 bases). Germline V gives CDR1 DFQATT, CDR2 SNEGSKA (reference sequence). With 3 bases removed from V and 1 base from J, the gap between germline ends came to 11 bases. CDR3 length: 14 amino acids. The CDR3 reads CSARGRGRTDTQYF. DNA of the CDR3: TGCAGTGCTAGGGGGCGGGGGCGCACAGATACGCAGTATTTT.

A note on this clonotype: This sequence may be a read error, since a much larger clone differs from it by one base. J is TRBJ2-1 and V is TRBV24-1; 10 nucleotides agree with TRBD2. The CDR3 contains 20 residues. The germline gives CDR1 KGHDR, CDR2 SFDVKD. The CDR3 region has the DNA TGTGCCACCAGTGTCCCACCCCCAGCGGGAGGGCCATATAGATACAATGATCAGTTCTTC. Encoded protein: CATSVPPPAGGPYRYNDQFF.

The table lists this clonotype with many counts. This sequence joins TRBV15 and TRBJ2-2; D is uncertain. The CDR3 is made up of 13 amino acids. The V gene's germline CDR1 is LNHNV and CDR2 YYDKDF (reference sequence). The V gene lost 6 bases and the J gene lost 5 bases, with 10 bases spanning the gap. For the CDR3, the DNA is TGTGCCACCAGAGGAATTTGGACCGGGGAGCTGTTTTTT. Translated: CATRGIWTGELFF.

This clonotype was found many times. The rearrangement links TRBV4-1 to TRBJ2-2; 7 bases are a match to TRBD2. CDR1 is MGHRA and CDR2 is YSYEKL in the germline V gene. J was trimmed by 2 bases and V by 10 bases; bases with no gene match: 4. The CDR3 totals 13 residues. CDR3 in DNA: TGCGCCACCGGGACTACCAACACCGGGGAGCTGTTTTTT. It translates to CATGTTNTGELFF.

This clonotype was seen repeatedly, ten times or more. The chain employs TRBV6-2 or TRBV6-3 and TRBJ2-2; weak D call: TRBD2 (6 bases). Looked up from germline, CDR1 is MNHEY and CDR2 is SVGEGT. The V end was cut by 6 bases, the J end by 0 bases, with 20 bases between. The CDR3 has 18 residues. CDR3 nucleotide sequence: TGTGCCAGCAGACCTACCGGGAGTTGGAGGGCGAACACCGGGGAGCTGTTTTTT. This encodes CASRPTGSWRANTGELFF.

The chain has TRBV6-2 or TRBV6-3 and TRBJ2-1; D uncertain. V lost 2 bases and J 5 bases, leaving 13 bases between the germline ends. Germline V gives CDR1 MNHEY, CDR2 SVGEGT. The CDR3 extends over 15 amino acids. CDR3 amino acids: CASSYQWPFDNEQFF. As DNA, the CDR3 is TGTGCCAGCAGTTACCAGTGGCCCTTTGACAATGAGCAGTTCTTC.

In nucleotides, the CDR3 is TGCAGTGCTAGAGAGGCCGGCCCCTACAATGAGCAGTTCTTC. Protein: CSAREAGPYNEQFF. The genes are TRBV20-1 and TRBJ2-1; D gene ambiguous. Germline loops: CDR1 DFQATT, CDR2 SNEGSKA (reference sequence). This CDR3 has 14 residues. Trimming stripped 0 bases from V and 2 bases from J, with 8 bases between.

This clonotype was counted many times. In nucleotides, the CDR3 is TGTGCCAGCAGGCAACTCTCCGAGCAGTACTTC. Translation: CASRQLSEQYF. The chain recombines TRBV7-9 with TRBJ2-7, with unresolved D. CDR1 SEHNR and CDR2 FQNEAQ come from the germline V gene (reference sequence). Trimming stripped 6 bases from V and 6 bases from J, with 9 bases between. The CDR3 consists of 11 residues.

The chain employs TRBV27 and TRBJ2-7; 8 bases line up with TRBD2. V trimming: 5 bases; J trimming: 5 bases; junction bases outside the gene matches: 5. The germline V gene encodes CDR1 MNHEY and CDR2 SMNVEV (reference sequence). The CDR3 loop spans 13 amino acids. CDR3 coding DNA: TGTGCCAGCAGTACAGGACTAGCCCACGAGCAGTACTTC. As protein: CASSTGLAHEQYF.

At least ten counts were recorded for this clonotype. This rearrangement joins TRBV11-2 to TRBJ2-3; TRBD2 aligns across 11 bases. Germline CDR1 and CDR2: SGHAT and FQNNGV. This CDR3 has 20 residues. V shed 2 bases, J shed 1 base, and the junction held 14 bases outside the gene matches. CDR3 DNA: TGTGCCAGCAGCTTATTGAATCCCGCGACTAGCGGGGAACGCACAGATACGCAGTATTTT. Translation: CASSLLNPATSGERTDTQYF.

This clonotype was counted many times. The chain recombines TRBV7-9 with TRBJ2-5, with TRBD2 as a possible D gene (5 bases). The V and J ends lost 5 bases and 5 bases respectively, with 15 bases between them. The CDR3 has 14 amino acids. CDR1 SEHNR and CDR2 FQNEAQ come from the germline V gene (reference sequence). CDR3 sequence: CASSLNPSGETQYF. CDR3 DNA: TGTGCCAGCAGCCTAAACCCCTCGGGGGAGACCCAGTACTTC. The variable domain in full, with the rest retrieved from reference TRBV7-9 and TRBJ2-5, is DTGVSQNPRHKITKRGQNVTFRCDPISEHNRLYWYRQTLGQGPEFLTYFQNEAQLEKSRLLSDRFSAERPKGSFSTLEIQRTEQGDSAMYLCASSLNPSGETQYFGPGTRLLVL.

This chain links TRBV29-1 with TRBJ2-2; TRBD2 might be the D (5 bases). Germline V lookup: CDR1 SQVTM, CDR2 ANQGSEA. Trimming cost V 4 bases and J 7 bases, with 7 bases left between them. This CDR3 contains 11 residues. In DNA, the CDR3 is TGCAGCGTTGTAGCGCACGGGGAGCTGTTTTTT. The encoded protein is CSVVAHGELFF.